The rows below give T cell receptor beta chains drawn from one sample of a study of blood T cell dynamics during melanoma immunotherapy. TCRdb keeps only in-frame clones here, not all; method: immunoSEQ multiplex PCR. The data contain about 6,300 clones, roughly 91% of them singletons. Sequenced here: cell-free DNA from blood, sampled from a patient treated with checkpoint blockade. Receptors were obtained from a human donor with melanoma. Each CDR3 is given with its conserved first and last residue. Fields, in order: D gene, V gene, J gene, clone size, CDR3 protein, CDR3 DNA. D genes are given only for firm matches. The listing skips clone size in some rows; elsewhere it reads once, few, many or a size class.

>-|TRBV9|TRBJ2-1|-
CASSVAAGARNEQFF
TGTGCCAGCAGCGTAGCGGCGGGGGCTAGGAATGAGCAGTTCTTC
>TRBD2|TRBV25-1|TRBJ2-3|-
CASSERLAGITDTQYF
TGTGCCAGCAGTGAAAGACTAGCGGGGATCACAGATACGCAGTATTTT
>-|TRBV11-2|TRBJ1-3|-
CASSFYPGAAGNTIYF
TGTGCCAGCTCTTTTTATCCCGGGGCTGCTGGAAACACCATATATTTT
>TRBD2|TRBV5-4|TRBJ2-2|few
CASSFGLAGDGELFF
TGTGCCAGCAGCTTCGGACTAGCGGGTGACGGGGAGCTGTTTTTT
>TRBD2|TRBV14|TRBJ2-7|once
CASSPGLAGAGSYEQYF
TGTGCCAGCAGCCCGGGACTAGCGGGAGCGGGCTCCTACGAGCAGTACTTC
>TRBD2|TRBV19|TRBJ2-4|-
CASSTGTSGLIAKNIQYF
TGTGCCAGTAGTACCGGGACTAGCGGCCTCATAGCCAAAAACATTCAGTACTTC
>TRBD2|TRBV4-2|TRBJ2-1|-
CASSQPGTSGSSRTREQFF
TGTGCCAGCAGCCAACCCGGGACTAGCGGGAGCTCGAGGACCCGCGAGCAGTTCTTC
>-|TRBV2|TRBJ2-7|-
CASRERALTYEQYF
TGTGCCAGCAGGGAGAGGGCACTTACCTACGAGCAGTACTTC
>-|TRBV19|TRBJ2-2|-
CASSIGQGGTGELFF
TGTGCCAGTAGTATCGGGCAGGGTGGCACCGGGGAGCTGTTTTTT
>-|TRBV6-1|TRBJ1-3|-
CASSGWDSEPSGNTIYF
TGTGCCAGCAGTGGTTGGGACTCCGAACCCTCTGGAAACACCATATATTTT
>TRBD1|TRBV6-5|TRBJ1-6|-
CASRGRGNSPLHF
TGTGCCAGCAGAGGCAGGGGGAATTCACCCCTCCACTTT
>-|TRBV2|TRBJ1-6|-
CASSEFRSNSPLHF
TGTGCCAGCAGTGAATTCCGTTCTAATTCACCCCTCCACTTT
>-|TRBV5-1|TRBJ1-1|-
CASSLGIGPMNTEAFF
TGCGCCAGCAGCTTGGGTATAGGGCCGATGAACACTGAAGCTTTCTTT
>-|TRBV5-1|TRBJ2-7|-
CASSLGLISSYEQYF
TGCGCCAGCAGCTTGGGACTTATTAGCTCCTACGAGCAGTACTTC
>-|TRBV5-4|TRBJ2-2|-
CASSLSGGELFF
TGTGCCAGCAGCCTTTCGGGCGGGGAGCTGTTTTTT
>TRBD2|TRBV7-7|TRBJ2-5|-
CASSPDGTSGRMEETQYF
TGTGCTAGCAGCCCAGACGGGACTAGCGGGAGGATGGAGGAGACCCAGTACTTC
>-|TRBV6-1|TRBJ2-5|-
CASSERGEQQETQYF
TGTGCCAGCAGTGAAAGGGGGGAACAACAAGAGACCCAGTACTTC
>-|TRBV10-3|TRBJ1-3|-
CAIKGDTYNSGNTIYF
TGTGCCATCAAAGGGGACACTTACAACTCTGGAAACACCATATATTTT
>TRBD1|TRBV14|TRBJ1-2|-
CASSRQGQGYGYTF
TGTGCCAGCAGCCGTCAGGGACAGGGTTATGGCTACACCTTC
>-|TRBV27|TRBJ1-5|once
CASSSLGGGSYSNQPQHF
TGTGCCAGCAGTTCCTTGGGGGGGGGTTCGTATAGCAATCAGCCCCAGCATTTT
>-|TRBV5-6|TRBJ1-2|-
CASSIGGLDGYTF
TGTGCCAGCAGCATTGGGGGGTTAGATGGCTACACCTTC
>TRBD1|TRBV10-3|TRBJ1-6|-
CAISSGTGGSPLHF
TGTGCCATCAGTTCCGGGACAGGGGGTTCACCCCTCCACTTT
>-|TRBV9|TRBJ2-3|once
CASSVERFTDTQYF
TGTGCCAGCAGCGTAGAGCGGTTCACAGATACGCAGTATTTT
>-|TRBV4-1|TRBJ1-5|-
CASSQGQPDQPQHF
TGCGCCAGCAGCCAGGGTCAACCGGATCAGCCCCAGCATTTT
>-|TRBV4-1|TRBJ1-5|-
CASSQDPGQSHLYQPQHF
TGCGCCAGCAGCCAAGACCCCGGACAGTCCCACCTGTATCAGCCCCAGCATTTT
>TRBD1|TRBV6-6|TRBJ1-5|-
CASSYVRQGDQPQHF
TGTGCCAGCAGTTACGTTAGACAGGGCGATCAGCCCCAGCATTTT
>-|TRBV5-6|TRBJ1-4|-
CASSRQAPATNEKLFF
TGTGCCAGCAGCCGACAGGCCCCTGCAACTAATGAAAAACTGTTTTTT
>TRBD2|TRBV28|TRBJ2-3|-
CASSFSGPRADTQYF
TGTGCCAGCAGTTTTAGCGGGCCGCGGGCAGATACGCAGTATTTT
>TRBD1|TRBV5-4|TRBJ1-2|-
CASSFDRGWGYTF
TGTGCCAGCAGCTTTGACAGGGGATGGGGCTACACCTTC
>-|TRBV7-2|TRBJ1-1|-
CASTNIPGTEAFF
TGTGCCAGCACCAACATCCCAGGGACTGAAGCTTTCTTT
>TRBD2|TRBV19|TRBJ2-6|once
CASSPARSGAGANVLTF
TGTGCCAGTAGTCCCGCCCGTAGCGGGGCTGGGGCCAACGTCCTGACTTTC
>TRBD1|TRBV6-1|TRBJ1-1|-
CASSPQGDTEAFF
TGTGCCAGCAGCCCCCAGGGGGACACTGAAGCTTTCTTT
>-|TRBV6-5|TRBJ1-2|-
CASSPYTDSNYGYTF
TGTGCCAGCAGTCCGTACACTGACAGTAACTATGGCTACACCTTC
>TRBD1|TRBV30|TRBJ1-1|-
CAWSGYRGTEAFF
TGTGCCTGGAGTGGTTACAGGGGGACTGAAGCTTTCTTT
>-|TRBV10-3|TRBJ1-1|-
CAISESRLGGTEAFF
TGTGCCATCAGTGAGTCCCGACTAGGGGGCACTGAAGCTTTCTTT
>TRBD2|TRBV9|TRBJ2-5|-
CASSVGGLAGVAYQETQYF
TGTGCCAGCAGCGTCGGGGGACTAGCGGGAGTGGCCTACCAAGAGACCCAGTACTTC
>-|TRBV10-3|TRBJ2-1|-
CAISAASSYNEQFF
TGTGCCATCAGTGCCGCTAGCAGTTACAATGAGCAGTTCTTC
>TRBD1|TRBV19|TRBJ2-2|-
CASSIRGQNTGELFF
TGTGCCAGTAGTATAAGGGGGCAGAACACCGGGGAGCTGTTTTTT
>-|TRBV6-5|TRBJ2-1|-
CASSPQVANEQFF
TGTGCCAGCAGTCCTCAGGTGGCCAATGAGCAGTTCTTC
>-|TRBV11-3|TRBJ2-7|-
CASSFRTSYEQYF
TGTGCCAGCAGCTTTAGAACCTCCTACGAGCAGTACTTC
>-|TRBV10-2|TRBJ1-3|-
CATLYGGKSGNTIYF
TGCGCCACCCTGTATGGGGGAAAATCTGGAAACACCATATATTTT
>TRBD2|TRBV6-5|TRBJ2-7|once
CASSYRGGSYEQYF
TGTGCCAGCAGTTACCGCGGGGGATCCTACGAGCAGTACTTC
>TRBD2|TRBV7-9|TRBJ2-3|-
CASSTLAGGVTDTQYF
TGTGCCAGCAGCACCCTAGCGGGGGGGGTCACAGATACGCAGTATTTT
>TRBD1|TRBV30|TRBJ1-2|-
CAWGQGNYGYTF
TGTGCCTGGGGACAGGGGAACTATGGCTACACCTTC
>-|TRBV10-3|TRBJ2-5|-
CAISEIPRKETQYF
TGTGCCATCAGTGAGATCCCTAGAAAAGAGACCCAGTACTTC
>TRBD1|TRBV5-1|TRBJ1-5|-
CASSPWTGAEQPQHF
TGCGCCAGCAGCCCGTGGACAGGGGCAGAGCAGCCCCAGCATTTT
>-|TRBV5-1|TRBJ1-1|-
CASSFSERWAGDDEAFF
TGCGCCAGCAGCTTTTCGGAACGTTGGGCAGGGGACGATGAAGCTTTCTTT
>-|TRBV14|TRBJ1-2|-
CASSQGSRDYGYTF
TGTGCCAGCAGCCAAGGGTCCAGGGACTATGGCTACACCTTC
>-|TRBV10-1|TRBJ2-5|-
CASSESGVETQYF
TGCGCCAGCAGTGAGTCAGGGGTGGAGACCCAGTACTTC
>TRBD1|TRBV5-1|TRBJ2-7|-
CASRTGGGYEQYF
TGCGCCAGTCGGACAGGGGGCGGTTACGAGCAGTACTTC
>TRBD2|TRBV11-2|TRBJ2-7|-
CASSLGGGPTYEQYF
TGTGCCAGCAGCTTAGGGGGAGGGCCGACCTACGAGCAGTACTTC